These 23 T cell receptor beta chains came from one sample sequenced in a study of regulatory and conventional T cells in breast cancer. One entry per CDR3 protein, called by TCRdb with MiXCR from the PCR reads. The sample holds 15,000 to 20,000 distinct CDR3 sequences; 32% are singletons and the top ten take around 1.5%. Source material: conventional T cells from blood. The receptor set was obtained from a female donor in good health.

The rearrangement uses TRBV7-2 and TRBJ2-3, with TRBD2 matching 9 bases. The ends lost 2 bases at V and 4 bases at J; junction bases unmatched: 4. In germline, CDR1 is SGHTA, CDR2 FQGNSA. This CDR3 comprises 15 residues. Here the CDR3 DNA reads TGTGCCAGCAGCTTACAGCGGGGGGCCCCAGATACGCAGTATTTT. Residues: CASSLQRGAPDTQYF.

The V gene is TRBV7-2, the J gene TRBJ1-5; D call uncertain. V was trimmed by 0 bases and J by 0 bases, leaving 6 bases between them. Germline CDR1 SGHTA, CDR2 FQGNSA. The CDR3 has 15 residues. This chain's CDR3 is CASSLADGSNQPQHF. Written as DNA, the CDR3 is TGTGCCAGCAGCTTAGCCGACGGTAGCAATCAGCCCCAGCATTTT.

This rearrangement joins TRBV20-1 to TRBJ2-1; D uncertain. The CDR3 consists of 16 residues. The germline V gene encodes CDR1 DFQATT and CDR2 SNEGSKA (reference sequence). Deletions cut 3 bases from V and 0 bases from J, with 15 bases between. This CDR3 is CSARSADWSSYNEQFF. CDR3 sequence (DNA): TGCAGTGCTAGGTCAGCCGACTGGAGCTCCTACAATGAGCAGTTCTTC.

A remark on this clonotype: A read error is possible here, since a much larger clone lies one base away. The CDR3: CASSLVPGGRETQYF. The CDR3 nucleotides read TGTGCCAGCAGTTTAGTCCCCGGAGGCCGAGAGACCCAGTACTTC. The genes are TRBV12-3 or TRBV12-4 and TRBJ2-5, with a possible D match to TRBD2 (5 bases). V was cut by 1 base and J by 4 bases, with 13 bases left in between. The CDR3 length is 15 residues.

V usage is TRBV6-6 and J usage is TRBJ1-2; D is unresolved. The V and J ends lost 8 bases and 8 bases respectively, with 21 bases between them. This CDR3 contains 14 residues. In germline, CDR1 is MNHNY, CDR2 SVGAGI (reference sequence). This CDR3 reads CASSPVPELMGYTF. For the CDR3, the DNA is TGTGCCAGCTCACCAGTCCCCGAATTAATGGGCTACACCTTC.

There are a few counts of this clonotype. The genes are TRBV12-3 or TRBV12-4 and TRBJ2-3; a weak D match, TRBD2 (6 bases). V was pared by 4 bases and J by 6 bases, with 17 bases between. The CDR3 is 15 amino acids. The CDR3 nucleotides read TGTGCCAGCAGTTCGAGACTAGACCCCAAGGATACGCAGTATTTT. Protein: CASSSRLDPKDTQYF.

This clonotype was observed once. The genes are TRBV18 and TRBJ2-7, with TRBD2 as a possible D gene (6 bases). Trimming shortened V by 6 bases and J by 0 bases, and 24 bases separated the two germline ends. This CDR3 has 18 residues. Germline lookup yields CDR1 KGHSH and CDR2 LQKENI. The CDR3 sequence: CASSPAGLLARSSYEQYF. DNA for the CDR3: TGTGCCAGCTCCCCGGCAGGACTTCTAGCGAGGAGCTCCTACGAGCAGTACTTC. The whole variable domain, filled in from reference TRBV18 and TRBJ2-7, reads NAGVMQNPRHLVRRRGQEARLRCSPMKGHSHVYWYRQLPEEGLKFMVYLQKENIIDESGMPKERFSAEFPKEGPSILRIQQVVRGDSAAYFCASSPAGLLARSSYEQYFGPGTRLTVT.

This clonotype turned up a few times. The rearrangement uses TRBV7-9 and TRBJ2-1; 8 nucleotides line up with TRBD2. The CDR3 runs 17 residues. Germline values: CDR1 SEHNR, CDR2 FQNEAQ (reference sequence). Trimming removed 5 bases from V and 0 bases from J; junction bases left unmatched: 9. The CDR3 here is CASSPGIAGSSYNEQFF. The DNA of the CDR3 is TGTGCCAGCAGCCCTGGGATAGCGGGGAGCTCCTACAATGAGCAGTTCTTC.

This clonotype occurred a few times. The chain recombines TRBV12-3 or TRBV12-4 with TRBJ2-5; the D gene is possibly TRBD1 (6 bases). V shed 4 bases and J shed 2 bases, with 11 bases lying between them. The CDR3 spans 14 residues. DNA of the CDR3: TGTGCCAGCAGTTCTTGGACAGAACAAGAGACCCAGTACTTC. Amino acid sequence: CASSSWTEQETQYF.

A word on this clonotype: The missing conserved phenylalanine or tryptophan at the end of this CDR3 makes a read error likely. The V and J genes are TRBV5-1 and TRBJ2-5; D might be TRBD1 (5 bases). The CDR3 consists of 13 residues. Between the trimmed V and J ends, which lost 2 bases and 5 bases, there was a span of 10 bases. In germline, CDR1 is SGHRS, CDR2 YFSETQ. DNA of the CDR3: TGCGCCAGCAGCTTTGGGGCTCTGGAGACCCAGTACCTC. This gives the protein CASSFGALETQYL.

This clonotype is a singleton in its sample. The junction does not match germline at one end; this may be a read error. The chain uses TRBV3-1 and TRBJ2-7; 7 nucleotides match TRBD1. This CDR3 region has 15 residues. From germline, CDR1 is LGHDT and CDR2 YNNKEL (reference sequence). The CDR3 spells CACRHSVTGPYEQYF. In DNA, the CDR3 is TGTGCCTGCAGACATTCCGTGACAGGGCCCTACGAGCAGTACTTC.

This clonotype counts as medium-sized. This chain links TRBV6-6 with TRBJ1-1; unclear D gene. The CDR3 runs to 13 residues. Trimming removed 5 bases at V and 0 bases at J, with 7 bases between. Germline V lookup: CDR1 MNHNY, CDR2 SVGAGI (reference sequence). CDR3 sequence reads: CASSTFLNTEAFF. In DNA form, the CDR3 reads TGTGCCAGCAGTACCTTTCTGAACACTGAAGCTTTCTTT.

Points on this clonotype: A much larger clone differs by one base, so this may be a read error. V gene TRBV11-3 combines with J gene TRBJ2-5; 7 nucleotides match TRBD2. The germline V gene has CDR1 SGHNT and CDR2 YENEEA. The CDR3 covers 18 residues. DNA for the CDR3: TGTGCCAGCAGCTTAGGGGACCGGCTCCGGGGGGATCAAGAGATCCAGTACTTC. Protein product: CASSLGDRLRGDQEIQYF. The full variable domain, completed using reference TRBV11-3 and TRBJ2-5, is EAGVVQSPRYKIIEKKQPVAFWCNPISGHNTLYWYLQNLGQGPELLIRYENEEAVDDSQLPKDRFSAERLKGVDSTLKIQPAELGDSAVYLCASSLGDRLRGDQEIQYFGPGTRLLVL.

This clonotype has only a few counts. A junction end diverges from the germline sequence, so it may reflect a read error. The chain is built from TRBV12-3 or TRBV12-4 and TRBJ1-3; D is perhaps TRBD1 (6 bases). This CDR3 contains 12 residues. The chain's CDR3 is CASSSQGTANDF. CDR3 nucleotides: TGTGCCAGCAGTTCCCAGGGGACGGCGAACGATTTT.

For this clonotype: A much larger clone lies a single base off, so this may be a read error. The chain uses TRBV7-2 and TRBJ1-1; TRBD1 matches 8 bases. V was clipped by 5 bases and J by 4 bases; unmatched bases: 3. Germline assignment: CDR1 SGHTA and CDR2 FQGNSA. The CDR3 is 13 amino acids. The CDR3 DNA follows: TGTGCCAGCAGCCAGGACAGGGTCACTGAAGCTTTCTTT. Translation gives CASSQDRVTEAFF.

This chain connects TRBV11-3 to TRBJ1-3, with a possible D match to TRBD1 (5 bases). The CDR3 extends over 15 amino acids. Germline V gene sequence: CDR1 SGHNT, CDR2 YENEEA. V lost 2 bases and J 0 bases, leaving 8 bases between the germline ends. In nucleotides, the CDR3 is TGTGCCAGCAGCTTATCAGGGTACTCTGGAAACACCATATATTTT. This encodes CASSLSGYSGNTIYF.

The rearrangement joins TRBV30 to TRBJ1-5; perhaps TRBD1 as D (5 bases). This CDR3 has 16 residues. The V gene lost 0 bases and the J gene lost 0 bases, with 12 bases spanning the gap. Looked up from germline, CDR1 is GTSNPN and CDR2 is SVGIG (reference sequence). The CDR3 region is CAWSVTGRISNQPQHF. The CDR3 nucleotides read TGTGCCTGGAGTGTAACGGGACGGATTAGCAATCAGCCCCAGCATTTT.

This chain connects TRBV19 to TRBJ2-5; the D gene is possibly TRBD2 (6 bases). V dropped 3 bases and J dropped 4 bases, with 15 bases sitting between them. The length of the CDR3 is 15 residues. Per the germline V gene, CDR1 is LNHDA and CDR2 is SQIVND (reference sequence). The CDR3 reads CASSISPGEVETQYF. The CDR3 DNA reads as TGTGCCAGTAGTATTTCTCCGGGGGAGGTAGAGACCCAGTACTTC.

In its sample, this clonotype was seen a few times. The V call is TRBV7-2, the J call TRBJ1-3; D not resolved. The CDR3 totals 13 residues. Germline V gene data show CDR1 as SGHTA and CDR2 as FQGNSA. Trimming removed 2 bases from V and 0 bases from J, with 2 bases in between. This CDR3 reads CASSLSSGNTIYF. CDR3 bases: TGTGCCAGCAGCTTATCCTCTGGAAACACCATATATTTT.

Comments on this clonotype: One end of the junction does not line up with germline, which may come from a read error. V and J are TRBV4-1 and TRBJ2-1, with no clear D. Germline V gene sequence: CDR1 MGHRA, CDR2 YSYEKL. The length of the CDR3 is 13 residues. The CDR3 here is CASSQIGVGEQLF. As DNA, the CDR3 is TGCGCCAGCAGCCAAATAGGCGTCGGTGAGCAGCTCTTC.

In this sample, this clonotype turned up a few times. The V and J genes are TRBV5-1 and TRBJ1-1; no clear D. Germline loops: CDR1 SGHRS, CDR2 YFSETQ. Trimming took off 6 bases at V and 1 base at J, with 10 bases between the two ends. The CDR3 is 13 amino acids. The CDR3 DNA is TGCGCCAGCACCCAAGACACGAACACTGAAGCTTTCTTT. Protein product: CASTQDTNTEAFF.

The sample holds a few counts of this clonotype. A single base separates this from a much larger clone, so it may be a read error. The rearrangement uses TRBV5-1 and TRBJ1-2; 10 nucleotides line up with TRBD1. J lost 4 bases, V lost 3 bases, and 6 bases had no gene match. In germline, CDR1 is SGHRS, CDR2 YFSETQ. CDR3 length equals 15 residues. The CDR3 region is CASSSRQGAIYGYTF. CDR3 bases: TGCGCCAGCAGCTCGCGACAGGGGGCCATCTATGGCTACACCTTC.

The chain combines TRBV5-1 with TRBJ1-1; D gene unclear. The V end was cut by 7 bases, the J end by 1 base, with 11 bases between. CDR1 and CDR2 (germline): SGHRS, YFSETQ. The CDR3 covers 13 residues. CDR3 in DNA: TGCGCCAGCGGAAGGGAGTCGAACACTGAAGCTTTCTTT. Translating it yields CASGRESNTEAFF.